These T cell receptor beta chains were read from a single sample in a study of memory CD4+ T cells and cytomegalovirus serostatus. Here immunoSEQ multiplex PCR was the method, and the copy in TCRdb shows in-frame clones only, minus some. The top ten hold under 0.5% of the sample, which has roughly 50,000 clones, approximately 81% seen once. Sequencing was done on a sample of memory CD4+ T cells from blood. Source of these receptors: an adult in good health and CMV-seronegative. Some clones in this sample may be carry-over from other donors' samples. Each CDR3 is given with its conserved first and last residue. Fields, in order: V gene, D gene, J gene, clone size, CDR3 protein, CDR3 DNA. D genes are given only for firm matches. Rows may omit the clone size; those that give it use once, few, many or a size class.

TRBV30	.	TRBJ1-1	few	CAWNRRGREAFF	TGTGCCTGGAATAGGCGGGGGCGGGAAGCTTTCTTT
TRBV5-8	.	TRBJ2-2	few	CASSFQLAGTGELFF	TGTGCCAGCAGCTTTCAACTAGCCGGCACCGGGGAGCTGTTTTTT
TRBV7-3	.	TRBJ1-1	once	CASSLGVDTEAFF	TGTGCCAGCAGCTTAGGGGTTGATACTGAAGCTTTCTTT
TRBV7-9	TRBD2	TRBJ2-3	.	CASSYGSGIADTQYF	TGTGCCAGCAGCTATGGTAGCGGGATCGCAGATACGCAGTATTTT
TRBV5-1	.	TRBJ2-7	.	CASSLTTTEQYF	TGCGCCAGCAGCTTGACGACAACCGAGCAGTACTTC
TRBV6-5	TRBD2	TRBJ2-5	.	CASRDSGRERETQYF	TGTGCCAGCAGGGATAGCGGGCGAGAGCGGGAGACCCAGTACTTC
TRBV5-1	TRBD2	TRBJ2-1	.	CASSLRGPGLAGKEQFF	TGCGCCAGCAGCTTAAGGGGTCCGGGACTAGCAGGGAAAGAGCAGTTCTTC
TRBV5-1	.	TRBJ2-5	.	CASRLTGNKIETQYF	TGCGCCAGCAGATTGACGGGTAACAAGATAGAGACCCAGTACTTC
TRBV6-5	.	TRBJ2-5	few	CASSRGEGGMETQYF	TGTGCCAGCAGTCGAGGGGAAGGCGGGATGGAGACCCAGTACTTC
TRBV15	.	TRBJ2-7	.	CATSRSGDQAGEQYF	TGTGCCACCAGCAGATCCGGGGACCAGGCAGGCGAGCAGTACTTC
TRBV6-1	.	TRBJ2-2	.	CASSESAPGELFF	TGTGCCAGCAGTGAATCAGCCCCCGGGGAGCTGTTTTTT
TRBV27	TRBD2	TRBJ2-7	.	CASSPRGGYYEQYF	TGTGCCAGCAGTCCCCGGGGGGGATACTACGAGCAGTACTTC
TRBV27	.	TRBJ1-1	.	CASRTTGRTTGFF	TGTGCCAGCAGAACAACTGGCCGGACGACCGGTTTCTTT
TRBV7-9	.	TRBJ1-1	few	CASSLLGRTTNTEAFF	TGTGCCAGCAGCTTATTGGGGCGTACCACGAACACTGAAGCTTTCTTT
TRBV6-5	.	TRBJ2-7	.	CASSSLSSSSYEQYF	TGTGCCAGCAGCTCCCTTTCGAGCAGCTCCTACGAGCAGTACTTC
TRBV6-5	.	TRBJ2-7	few	CASSGRNYEQYF	TGTGCCAGCTCGGGACGAAACTACGAGCAGTACTTC
TRBV30	.	TRBJ2-6	once	CAWRRSGYSGANVLTF	TGTGCCTGGAGAAGATCAGGGTACTCTGGGGCCAACGTCCTGACTTTC
TRBV6-1	.	TRBJ2-3	.	CASSEGTRLFSDTQYF	TGTGCCAGCAGTGAGGGGACTCGCTTGTTCTCAGATACGCAGTATTTT
TRBV5-8	TRBD2	TRBJ2-2	.	CASSQGLALKYGELFF	TGTGCCAGCAGCCAGGGACTAGCGCTGAAGTACGGGGAGCTGTTTTTT
TRBV30	.	TRBJ2-7	.	CAWSVGGWSYEQYF	TGTGCCTGGAGTGTAGGAGGGTGGAGCTACGAGCAGTACTTC
TRBV6-1	.	TRBJ2-3	.	CASSEAEFTDTQYF	TGTGCCAGCAGTGAGGCGGAGTTCACAGATACGCAGTATTTT
TRBV15	TRBD1	TRBJ2-3	.	CATSRLGTGHVDTQYF	TGTGCCACCAGCAGGCTTGGGACAGGGCACGTGGATACGCAGTATTTT
TRBV21-1	.	TRBJ1-2	.	CASSKKRDGLNYGYTF	TGTGCCAGCAGCAAAAAAAGGGACGGCCTTAACTATGGCTACACCTTC
TRBV7-2	.	TRBJ1-1	.	CASSLHTEAFF	TGTGCCAGCAGCTTACACACTGAAGCTTTCTTT
TRBV5-6	.	TRBJ1-5	few	CASSEAGGLSNQPQHF	TGTGCCAGCAGCGAAGCCGGGGGCTTGAGCAATCAGCCCCAGCATTTT
TRBV9	.	TRBJ1-2	.	CASSARNF	TGTGCCAGCAGCGCTCGGAACTTC
TRBV27	TRBD1	TRBJ2-7	.	CASSSWTGAREQYF	TGTGCCAGCAGTTCGTGGACAGGAGCACGGGAGCAGTACTTC
TRBV19	.	TRBJ1-1	few	CASSIGLLNTEAFF	TGTGCCAGTAGTATAGGGCTTCTGAACACTGAAGCTTTCTTT
TRBV7-3	.	TRBJ2-3	.	CASSSTDTQYF	TGTGCCAGCAGCTCCACAGATACGCAGTATTTT
TRBV14	.	TRBJ2-7	.	CASSQDTTPTREQYF	TGTGCCAGCAGCCAAGATACCACACCGACTAGGGAGCAGTACTTC
TRBV6-5	TRBD1	TRBJ2-3	once	CASSQGAQVTDTQYF	TGTGCCAGCAGTCAGGGGGCGCAAGTCACAGATACGCAGTATTTT
TRBV6-1	TRBD1	TRBJ1-5	.	CASSEHYRQGNQPQHF	TGTGCCAGCAGTGAACACTACAGACAGGGGAATCAGCCCCAGCATTTT
TRBV28	TRBD1	TRBJ2-7	.	CASSRQGGAYEQYF	TGTGCCAGCAGTCGACAGGGGGGGGCCTACGAGCAGTACTTC
TRBV2	.	TRBJ2-6	few	CASSGRSGANVLTF	TGTGCCAGCAGTGGTAGGTCTGGGGCCAACGTCCTGACTTTC
TRBV18	TRBD2	TRBJ2-7	.	CASSPNPGLAGGRNEQYF	TGTGCCAGCTCACCCAACCCGGGACTAGCGGGAGGTAGAAACGAGCAGTACTTC
TRBV6-1	.	TRBJ1-2	.	CASSKAHPASNYGYTF	TGTGCCAGCAGTAAAGCCCACCCGGCCTCTAACTATGGCTACACCTTC
TRBV6-1	.	TRBJ1-5	.	CASSYDERQPQHF	TGTGCCAGCAGTTATGATGAAAGGCAGCCCCAGCATTTT
TRBV6-1	TRBD1	TRBJ2-6	.	CASRSGGSGANVLTF	TGTGCCAGCAGATCAGGGGGCAGTGGGGCCAACGTCCTGACTTTC
TRBV18	TRBD1	TRBJ1-2	.	CASSPNTGGANYGYTF	TGTGCCAGCTCACCTAACACAGGGGGAGCTAACTATGGCTACACCTTC
TRBV11-2	.	TRBJ1-2	.	CASSPSQGFYTF	TGTGCCAGCAGCCCTAGCCAGGGTTTCTACACCTTC
TRBV18	.	TRBJ2-5	.	CASSPPIRWETQYF	TGTGCCAGCTCACCACCGATTAGATGGGAGACCCAGTACTTC
TRBV2	.	TRBJ2-7	.	CASTSARSYEQYF	TGTGCCAGCACTAGCGCCCGCTCCTACGAGCAGTACTTC
TRBV6-1	TRBD1	TRBJ2-3	.	CASSAQGVDTQYF	TGTGCCAGCAGTGCACAGGGGGTAGATACGCAGTATTTT
TRBV29-1	.	TRBJ1-5	.	CSVQGGGNQPQHF	TGCAGCGTTCAAGGGGGGGGCAATCAGCCCCAGCATTTT
TRBV30	.	TRBJ1-6	.	CAWSRDSYNSPLHF	TGTGCCTGGAGCAGGGACTCCTATAATTCACCCCTCCACTTT
TRBV28	.	TRBJ2-3	.	CASSPMIDTQYF	TGTGCCAGCAGTCCTATGATAGATACGCAGTATTTT
TRBV15	.	TRBJ2-6	.	CATSSPGRTGANVLTF	TGTGCCACCAGCAGTCCAGGAAGGACTGGGGCCAACGTCCTGACTTTC
TRBV6-1	.	TRBJ1-5	.	CASRRDVNSNQPQHF	TGTGCCAGCAGGCGGGACGTCAATAGCAATCAGCCCCAGCATTTT
TRBV19	.	TRBJ1-1	.	CASSPGSGSVNTEAFF	TGTGCCAGTAGCCCTGGGTCAGGGTCGGTAAACACTGAAGCTTTCTTT
TRBV4-2	TRBD2	TRBJ2-1	.	CASSAALAGGNEQFF	TGTGCCAGCAGCGCTGCACTAGCGGGGGGCAATGAGCAGTTCTTC
TRBV28	TRBD2	TRBJ2-5	.	CASSSSGRARETQYF	TGTGCCAGCAGTTCCAGCGGGAGGGCCAGGGAGACCCAGTACTTC
TRBV4-1	.	TRBJ1-4	.	CASRTRGTGGTNEKLFF	TGCGCCAGCAGGACGAGGGGAACGGGAGGAACTAATGAAAAACTGTTTTTT
TRBV9	.	TRBJ1-2	.	CASSPRAGEVYGYTF	TGTGCCAGCAGCCCCAGGGCAGGGGAGGTGTATGGCTACACCTTC
TRBV11-2	TRBD1	TRBJ2-7	.	CASSLGLGQVYEQYF	TGTGCCAGCAGCTTAGGGCTCGGACAGGTCTACGAGCAGTACTTC
TRBV6-1	TRBD2	TRBJ2-2	medium-sized	CASSDASSGRGTGELFF	TGTGCCAGCAGTGACGCGAGTAGCGGGAGGGGGACCGGGGAGCTGTTTTTT
TRBV2	.	TRBJ2-4	once	CASSRGPKNIQYF	TGTGCCAGCAGTCGAGGGCCCAAAAACATTCAGTACTTC
TRBV7-2	.	TRBJ1-6	medium-sized	CASSARQVTDSPLHF	TGTGCCAGCAGCGCACGACAGGTTACGGATTCACCCCTCCACTTT
TRBV7-9	TRBD2	TRBJ2-7	.	CASSLDSGSKEQYF	TGTGCCAGCAGCTTAGATAGCGGGAGTAAGGAGCAGTACTTC
TRBV30	.	TRBJ1-1	.	CAWSKSLGTEAFF	TGTGCCTGGAGTAAATCCTTGGGCACTGAAGCTTTCTTT
TRBV11-2	TRBD2	TRBJ2-3	.	CASRPTSPSTDTQYF	TGTGCCAGCAGACCGACTAGCCCTAGCACAGATACGCAGTATTTT